One and the same sample provided the 29 T cell receptor beta chains below, sequenced in a study of cytomegalovirus exposure and HLA in healthy donors. It was with 60 Vbeta and 13 Jbeta primers that the PCR ran. This table comes from immunoSEQ multiplex PCR, and its TCRdb copy is limited to in-frame clones, with some not included. This repertoire shows approximately 150,000 clones, around 78% found once; its top ten account for around 13%. The source material was PBMCs. The receptor source for this set is a woman aged 45-65 years in good health and CMV-seropositive.

This clone has only a few counts. The V gene is TRBV28, the J gene TRBJ2-7; D is possibly TRBD2 (6 bases). This CDR3 is 14 amino acids long. Germline V gives CDR1 MDHEN, CDR2 SYDVKM. Trimming cost V 3 bases and J 3 bases, with 12 bases left between them. The CDR3: CASSLRGIHYEQYF. CDR3 DNA: TGTGCCAGCAGTTTGCGGGGAATTCACTACGAGCAGTACTTC. Based on the CDR3 plus reference TRBV28 and TRBJ2-7, the full variable domain is DVKVTQSSRYLVKRTGEKVFLECVQDMDHENMFWYRQDPGLGLRLIYFSYDVKMKEKGDIPEGYSVSREKKERFSLILESASTNQTSMYLCASSLRGIHYEQYFGPGTRLTVT.

The rearrangement joins TRBV2 to TRBJ2-7, with D possibly TRBD2 on 7 matching bases. CDR3 length equals 14 residues. CDR1 is SNHLY and CDR2 is FYNNEI in the germline V gene. The germline V and J ends were trimmed by 4 bases and 5 bases, with 15 bases remaining between them. CDR3: CASSVLGGLNEQYF. The CDR3 region has the DNA TGTGCCAGCAGTGTCCTGGGGGGGCTTAACGAGCAGTACTTC.

This clone has a single count. The chain carries TRBV18 and TRBJ1-4; D is ambiguous. Deletions cut 3 bases from V and 4 bases from J, with 9 bases between. The CDR3 extends over 14 amino acids. Germline V gene data show CDR1 as KGHSH and CDR2 as LQKENI. The CDR3 bases are TGTGCCAGCTCACCCGGAGCTTATAATGAAAAACTGTTTTTT. Its translation is CASSPGAYNEKLFF.

The chain has TRBV10-3 and TRBJ2-5, with TRBD2 identical over 8 bases. V lost 0 bases to trimming and J lost 4 bases; unmatched junction nucleotides: 7. This CDR3 is 16 amino acids long. The germline V gene encodes CDR1 ENHRY and CDR2 SYGVKD. Written as DNA, the CDR3 is TGTGCCATCAGTGAGTCTGGGACTAGGGGAGGAGAGACCCAGTACTTC. This codes for CAISESGTRGGETQYF.

J is TRBJ1-5 and V is TRBV7-9; TRBD1 might be the D (5 bases). The CDR3 covers 13 residues. Trimming took off 5 bases at V and 7 bases at J, with 12 bases between the two ends. Per the germline V gene, CDR1 is SEHNR and CDR2 is FQNEAQ (reference sequence). The CDR3 region is CASSPGGIQPQHF. CDR3 DNA: TGTGCCAGCAGCCCGGGGGGGATCCAGCCCCAGCATTTT. Full variable domain (rest looked up from reference TRBV7-9 and TRBJ1-5): DTGVSQNPRHKITKRGQNVTFRCDPISEHNRLYWYRQTLGQGPEFLTYFQNEAQLEKSRLLSDRFSAERPKGSFSTLEIQRTEQGDSAMYLCASSPGGIQPQHFGDGTRLSIL.

The chain recombines TRBV5-8 with TRBJ1-1; D perhaps matches TRBD1 (5 bases). The germline gives CDR1 SGHTS, CDR2 YDEGEE. V lost 7 bases to trimming and J lost 8 bases, with 9 bases between them. The CDR3 consists of 10 residues. CDR3 region: CASGALEAFF. CDR3 DNA: TGTGCCAGCGGGGCTTTGGAAGCTTTCTTT.

The gene calls are TRBV27 and TRBJ2-7; D is perhaps TRBD2 (6 bases). This CDR3 is built from 14 residues. V shed 5 bases and J shed 2 bases, with 13 bases lying between them. Germline loops: CDR1 MNHEY, CDR2 SMNVEV (reference sequence). The CDR3 sequence: CASSPWGEAYEQYF. The CDR3 DNA follows: TGTGCCAGCAGTCCGTGGGGGGAGGCCTACGAGCAGTACTTC.

The sample holds one count of this clone. This chain joins TRBV18 and TRBJ2-7, with 7 bases that match TRBD1. Trimming took 3 bases from V and 6 from J; bases not matched to a gene: 2. The germline gives CDR1 KGHSH, CDR2 LQKENI. The CDR3 length is 12 residues. As DNA, the CDR3 is TGTGCCAGCTCACCTCGGACAGGCGAGCAGTACTTC. Its translation is CASSPRTGEQYF.

V is TRBV15 and J is TRBJ1-3; maybe TRBD1 (6 bases). Trimming removed 5 bases at V and 0 bases at J, with 14 bases between. This CDR3 comprises 16 residues. Germline values: CDR1 LNHNV, CDR2 YYDKDF (reference sequence). CDR3 residues: CATSGHRDFSGNTIYF. CDR3 in DNA: TGTGCCACCAGCGGCCACAGGGATTTCTCTGGAAACACCATATATTTT. Filled out from reference TRBV15 and TRBJ1-3, the complete variable domain reads DAMVIQNPRYQVTQFGKPVTLSCSQTLNHNVMYWYQQKSSQAPKLLFHYYDKDFNNEADTPDNFQSRRPNTSFCFLDIRSPGLGDTAMYLCATSGHRDFSGNTIYFGEGSWLTVV.

The chain combines TRBV30 with TRBJ1-1; 11 bases line up with TRBD1. V lost 0 bases and J lost 7; bases outside the gene matches: 13. Germline V gives CDR1 GTSNPN, CDR2 SVGIG (reference sequence). This CDR3 has 17 residues. CDR3 sequence (DNA): TGTGCCTGGAGTGTGGACAGGGGGCTTGGAGTGGGGGATGAAGCTTTCTTT. It translates to CAWSVDRGLGVGDEAFF.

V is TRBV5-8 and J is TRBJ2-5; D possibly corresponds to TRBD2 (5 bases). The CDR3 covers 17 residues. V lost 0 bases and J 2 bases, leaving 17 bases between the germline ends. CDR1 is SGHTS, CDR2 YDEGEE, per germline. The DNA of the CDR3 is TGTGCCAGCAGCTTGGGAAAGCTAGCACCCGAACAAGAGACCCAGTACTTC. Amino acids: CASSLGKLAPEQETQYF.

The chain links TRBV9 to TRBJ2-2; D is perhaps TRBD1 (6 bases). CDR1 and CDR2 (germline): SGDLS, YYNGEE. V was clipped by 3 bases and J by 4 bases, with 13 bases between them. The CDR3 runs to 15 residues. CDR3 nucleotide sequence: TGTGCCAGCAGCGCCGGACAGCGGATCACCGGGGAGCTGTTTTTT. It is translated as CASSAGQRITGELFF. The whole variable domain, filled in from reference TRBV9 and TRBJ2-2, reads DSGVTQTPKHLITATGQRVTLRCSPRSGDLSVYWYQQSLDQGLQFLIQYYNGEERAKGNILERFSAQQFPDLHSELNLSSLELGDSALYFCASSAGQRITGELFFGEGSRLTVL.

The rearrangement links TRBV6-5 to TRBJ1-2; 7 nucleotides line up with TRBD1. CDR1 is MNHEY and CDR2 is SVGAGI in the germline V gene. The CDR3 has 14 residues. V shed 6 bases and J 3 bases; nucleotides not matched to a gene: 7. This chain's CDR3 is CASRHRGMDYGYTF. CDR3 nucleotides: TGTGCCAGCAGGCACAGGGGAATGGACTATGGCTACACCTTC.

The chain links TRBV9 to TRBJ2-5; D is unresolved. The CDR3 runs to 13 residues. The V end was cut by 0 bases, the J end by 3 bases, with 6 bases between. Germline lookup yields CDR1 SGDLS and CDR2 YYNGEE. CDR3 loop: CASSVGAKETQYF. As DNA, the CDR3 is TGTGCCAGCAGCGTAGGGGCTAAAGAGACCCAGTACTTC.

The chain couples TRBV7-9 to TRBJ1-6, with 8 bases that match TRBD1. The V gene end was trimmed by 5 bases and the J gene end by 8 bases; junction bases not matched to a gene: 11. The CDR3 is 16 amino acids. In germline, CDR1 is SEHNR, CDR2 FQNEAQ (reference sequence). The CDR3 region has the DNA TGTGCCAGCAGCCTTCAGGGGGCGATTTATTATTCACCCCTCCACTTT. It translates to CASSLQGAIYYSPLHF. The variable domain in full, completed from reference TRBV7-9 and TRBJ1-6, reads DTGVSQNPRHKITKRGQNVTFRCDPISEHNRLYWYRQTLGQGPEFLTYFQNEAQLEKSRLLSDRFSAERPKGSFSTLEIQRTEQGDSAMYLCASSLQGAIYYSPLHFGNGTRLTVT.

V usage is TRBV7-9 and J usage is TRBJ2-2; no reliable D call. Germline loops: CDR1 SEHNR, CDR2 FQNEAQ (reference sequence). The CDR3 runs 13 residues. With 4 bases removed from V and 5 bases from J, the gap between germline ends came to 8 bases. CDR3 loop: CASSSWATGELFF. The CDR3 DNA sequence: TGTGCCAGCAGCTCGTGGGCAACCGGGGAGCTGTTTTTT.

The rearrangement uses TRBV5-1 and TRBJ2-5; the D gene is possibly TRBD2 (6 bases). CDR1 and CDR2 from the germline V gene are SGHRS and YFSETQ. Trimming cost V 4 bases and J 5 bases, with 18 bases left between them. There are 15 residues in the CDR3. CDR3: CASSQLQGREETQYF. CDR3 in DNA: TGCGCCAGCAGCCAACTCCAGGGTCGGGAGGAGACCCAGTACTTC.

This chain joins TRBV6-5 and TRBJ1-1; 7 bases agree with TRBD1. After removal of 6 bases from V and 3 bases from J, the junction contained 7 bases not matched to a gene. This CDR3 is built from 14 residues. CDR1 MNHEY and CDR2 SVGAGI come from the germline V gene. CDR3 DNA sequence: TGTGCCAGCAGCCAGAGACAGGGTTACACTGAAGCTTTCTTT. It is translated as CASSQRQGYTEAFF.

The J gene is TRBJ2-7, the V gene TRBV4-1; 7 bases align to TRBD1. The trim removed 0 bases at V and 4 bases at J, leaving 9 bases unmatched. The CDR3 covers 16 residues. Germline V CDR1 and CDR2: MGHRA, YSYEKL. The CDR3 DNA sequence: TGCGCCAGCAGCCAAGAAAGGACAGGACCTGTTTACGAGCAGTACTTC. The encoded protein is CASSQERTGPVYEQYF.

V gene TRBV5-1 combines with J gene TRBJ2-5; 7 positions agree with TRBD1. The germline V gene encodes CDR1 SGHRS and CDR2 YFSETQ. The junction had 4 bases not matched to a gene; V was cut back by 1 base and J by 4 bases. The CDR3 sequence is 14 residues long. DNA for the CDR3: TGCGCCAGCAGCTTGAAGGGGGCAGGAGAGACCCAGTACTTC. Its protein product is CASSLKGAGETQYF.

The genes are TRBV10-1 and TRBJ2-7; D gene unclear. Germline lookup yields CDR1 WNHNN and CDR2 SYGVQD (reference sequence). The V gene lost 10 bases and the J gene lost 4 bases, with 5 bases spanning the gap. This CDR3 is built from 9 residues. CDR3 nucleotide sequence: TGCGCCATTCCTTACGAGCAGTACTTC. Translating it yields CAIPYEQYF.

This chain links TRBV11-2 with TRBJ2-3; TRBD1 aligns across 7 bases. The germline gives CDR1 SGHAT, CDR2 FQNNGV. The CDR3 consists of 15 residues. V trimming: 1 base; J trimming: 5 bases; junction bases outside the gene matches: 6. The CDR3 is CASSLGGGVVDTQYF. The CDR3 DNA reads as TGTGCCAGCAGCTTAGGAGGGGGCGTAGTAGATACGCAGTATTTT.

The V gene is TRBV19, the J gene TRBJ2-1, with D possibly matching TRBD1 (6 bases). This CDR3 has 14 amino acids. CDR1 is LNHDA, CDR2 SQIVND, per germline (reference sequence). V dropped 3 bases and J dropped 10 bases, with 16 bases sitting between them. The CDR3 sequence is CASSIRGDSREQFF. The CDR3 DNA reads as TGTGCCAGTAGTATCAGGGGAGATTCGCGGGAGCAGTTCTTC.

In this sample, this clone turned up once. The chain is built from TRBV7-2 and TRBJ2-2, with a possible D match to TRBD1 (7 bases). V lost 7 bases and J 7 bases, leaving 16 bases between the germline ends. The CDR3 sequence is 14 residues long. The germline gives CDR1 SGHTA, CDR2 FQGNSA. CDR3 nucleotide sequence: TGTGCCAGCAAACTAGTCAGGGGGGTCGGGGAGCTGTTTTTT. Translating gives CASKLVRGVGELFF.

This chain joins TRBV5-6 and TRBJ1-1; the D gene is possibly TRBD1 (6 bases). The CDR3 contains 14 residues. In germline, CDR1 is SGHDT, CDR2 YYEEEE. The V end was cut by 4 bases, the J end by 4 bases, with 14 bases between. CDR3 DNA: TGTGCCAGCAGCCCACAGGGATGGGGCACTGAAGCTTTCTTT. Its protein is CASSPQGWGTEAFF.

V and J are TRBV5-1 and TRBJ2-3; 8 bases align to TRBD2. The ends lost 5 bases at V and 0 bases at J; junction bases unmatched: 5. Germline V gene lookup returns CDR1 SGHRS and CDR2 YFSETQ. The CDR3 is 15 residues long. CDR3 residues: CASSYSGVSTDTQYF. CDR3 nucleotide sequence: TGCGCCAGCAGTTATAGCGGGGTTAGCACAGATACGCAGTATTTT.

The chain recombines TRBV19 with TRBJ2-7; 9 bases fit TRBD1. V gave up 2 bases and J gave up 4 bases; unmatched junction bases: 6. The germline V gene encodes CDR1 LNHDA and CDR2 SQIVND (reference sequence). The CDR3 spans 15 residues. Here the CDR3 reads CASSITGGARYEQYF. The CDR3 DNA reads TGTGCCAGTAGTATAACAGGGGGCGCACGATACGAGCAGTACTTC.

This rearrangement joins TRBV7-2 to TRBJ2-1, with TRBD2 matching 7 bases. Germline V gives CDR1 SGHTA, CDR2 FQGNSA. The CDR3 totals 13 residues. The junction had 7 bases not matched to a gene; V was cut back by 5 bases and J by 9 bases. The CDR3 spells CASSRLGRGEQFF. In DNA, the CDR3 is TGTGCCAGCAGCCGCTTAGGGAGGGGTGAGCAGTTCTTC.

The rearrangement links TRBV15 to TRBJ1-5; 7 bases are a match to TRBD1. The CDR3 is 16 residues long. The germline V gene has CDR1 LNHNV and CDR2 YYDKDF (reference sequence). Trimming cost V 2 bases and J 3 bases; bases outside gene matches: 7. The CDR3 coding sequence is TGTGCCACCAGCAGAACTAGACAGGGCATCAATCAGCCCCAGCATTTT. This sequence encodes CATSRTRQGINQPQHF.